This record covers a single TCR beta chain. Antigen unknown. The source of the sample is a study of cytomegalovirus exposure and HLA in healthy donors. Study results and caveats: A missense DCLRE1C variant was associated with V- and J-gene trimming of TCR beta chains in a later analysis, and an independent cohort replicated the association.

Use of 60 Vbeta and 13 Jbeta primers characterized the PCR. Only in-frame clones appear in the TCRdb table, and some are missing; sequencing was by immunoSEQ multiplex PCR. Of around 140,000 clones in the sample, about four fifths were seen once. Trimming took off 0 bases at V and 2 bases at J, with 9 bases between the two ends. The CDR3 extends over 14 amino acids. Per the germline V gene, CDR1 is SGDLS and CDR2 is YYNGEE. What was sequenced was PBMCs. The receptor's source is a woman in her forties in good health and CMV-seronegative. The V and J genes are TRBV9 and TRBJ2-7, with D maybe TRBD2 (5 bases). This chain's CDR3 is CASSVATGTYEQYF. The CDR3 region has the DNA TGTGCCAGCAGCGTAGCTACGGGAACCTACGAGCAGTACTTC.